The clone carrying this T cell receptor (beta chain) has just a few counts. These data belong to a study of blood T cells in healthy people across ages. The second PCR ran roughly 6 to 11 cycles with a sample-barcoded 5' primer and J-beta primers. TCRdb processed the 5' RACE reads anew with MiXCR; each CDR3 protein has one entry. The data hold fewer than 2,000,000 distinct CDR3 sequences, with 34% observed a single time. CDR1 is MNHNS and CDR2 is SASEGT in the germline V gene. V was clipped by 6 bases and J by 4 bases, with 19 bases between them. This CDR3 has 15 amino acids. Each donor had around 10 milliliters of peripheral blood drawn. Per sample, at least 6 micrograms of total RNA were extracted.

Specimen: blood. The chain couples TRBV6-1 to TRBJ2-7; D possibly corresponds to TRBD2 (5 bases). This TCR was sampled from a woman between 25 and 40 years old in good health. The CDR3 DNA follows: TGTGCCAGCAGCCTGGAGGCAGGAGCTTTTTACGAGCAGTACTTC. Its protein is CASSLEAGAFYEQYF.